These 26 T cell receptor beta chains originate from one sample sequenced in a study of T cell repertoires in cytomegalovirus infection. From the reads, TCRdb called clonotypes with MiXCR, one entry per CDR3 protein. This table has about 440,000 distinct CDR3 sequences, approximately 32% appearing once. Material for sequencing was PBMCs. The source of these receptors is a human donor in good health (CMV status not recorded). Some clones in this sample may be carry-over from other donors' samples.

This clonotype was recorded many times. The genes are TRBV7-8 and TRBJ2-1, with 13 bases lining up with TRBD2. There are 19 residues in the CDR3. The V and J ends lost 5 bases and 0 bases, in that order; junction bases with no gene match: 10. Germline V gene lookup returns CDR1 SGHVS and CDR2 FQNEAQ. The DNA for the CDR3 is TGTGCCAGCAGCACGACTAGCGGGGGGTTCCGGAGCTCCTACAATGAGCAGTTCTTC. This codes for CASSTTSGGFRSSYNEQFF.

The V call is TRBV15, the J call TRBJ2-3; TRBD2 matches at 7 bases. The germline V gene encodes CDR1 LNHNV and CDR2 YYDKDF (reference sequence). The CDR3 is made up of 15 amino acids. After removal of 1 base from V and 3 bases from J, the junction contained 4 bases not matched to a gene. In nucleotides, the CDR3 is TGTGCCACCAGCAGAGGCGGGGGTGGGACAGATACGCAGTATTTT. Protein: CATSRGGGGTDTQYF. Based on the CDR3 plus reference TRBV15 and TRBJ2-3, the full variable domain is DAMVIQNPRYQVTQFGKPVTLSCSQTLNHNVMYWYQQKSSQAPKLLFHYYDKDFNNEADTPDNFQSRRPNTSFCFLDIRSPGLGDTAMYLCATSRGGGGTDTQYFGPGTRLTVL.

This clonotype was observed many times. CDR3 loop: CASSLLQNSNQPQHF. Here the CDR3 DNA reads TGTGCCAGCAGCTTGCTCCAGAATAGCAATCAGCCCCAGCATTTT. The rearrangement uses TRBV7-2 and TRBJ1-5; D unresolved. The germline gives CDR1 SGHTA, CDR2 FQGNSA. The CDR3 length is 15 residues. The V end lost 3 bases, the J end lost 0 bases, and 9 bases lay between the germline ends.

This clonotype was counted at least ten times. This chain connects TRBV7-6 to TRBJ2-3, with D maybe TRBD2 (6 bases). Trimming stripped 2 bases from V and 0 bases from J, with 6 bases between. The CDR3 is made up of 14 amino acids. Germline values: CDR1 SGHVS, CDR2 FNYEAQ. CDR3 sequence reads: CASSLSGSTDTQYF. For the CDR3, the DNA is TGTGCCAGCAGCTTAAGCGGGAGCACAGATACGCAGTATTTT.

This clonotype was seen a handful of times. The CDR3 here is CSARDWGSGGQYF. The DNA for the CDR3 is TGCAGTGCTAGAGATTGGGGGTCAGGGGGGCAGTACTTC. The chain carries TRBV20-1 and TRBJ2-7; 7 bases are a match to TRBD1. Germline V gives CDR1 DFQATT, CDR2 SNEGSKA (reference sequence). V trimming: 0 bases; J trimming: 9 bases; junction bases outside the gene matches: 8. This CDR3 has 13 residues.

V gene TRBV3-1 combines with J gene TRBJ2-1; D may be TRBD2 (6 bases). The germline gives CDR1 LGHDT, CDR2 YNNKEL (reference sequence). Trimming removed 2 bases at V and 7 bases at J, with 15 bases between. The CDR3 totals 15 residues. This CDR3 is CASSQQPGLVNEQFF. The CDR3 DNA follows: TGTGCCAGCAGCCAACAACCGGGACTTGTGAATGAGCAGTTCTTC.

The genes are TRBV18 and TRBJ1-5; 7 positions agree with TRBD1. The junction had 10 bases not matched to a gene; V was cut back by 3 bases and J by 2 bases. Germline CDR1 reads KGHSH; CDR2 reads LQKENI. This CDR3 spans 17 amino acids. This chain's CDR3 is CASSPGVGGGGNQPQHF. CDR3 DNA: TGTGCCAGCTCACCGGGGGTCGGAGGGGGCGGCAATCAGCCCCAGCATTTT.

The V call is TRBV3-1, the J call TRBJ1-3; D unresolved. CDR3 size: 16 residues. Germline loops: CDR1 LGHDT, CDR2 YNNKEL (reference sequence). V was clipped by 0 bases and J by 0 bases, with 9 bases between them. CDR3 DNA: TGTGCCAGCAGCCAAGAAGCCGGGTCCTCTGGAAACACCATATATTTT. The encoded protein is CASSQEAGSSGNTIYF. Full variable domain (missing parts from reference TRBV3-1 and TRBJ1-3): DTAVSQTPKYLVTQMGNDKSIKCEQNLGHDTMYWYKQDSKKFLKIMFSYNNKELIINETVPNRFSPKSPDKAHLNLHINSLELGDSAVYFCASSQEAGSSGNTIYFGEGSWLTVV.

The rearrangement joins TRBV7-9 to TRBJ2-1; the match to TRBD2 covers 7 bases. V dropped 5 bases and J dropped 5; count of bases not matched to a gene: 3. This CDR3 is built from 13 residues. The germline gives CDR1 SEHNR, CDR2 FQNEAQ (reference sequence). The CDR3 is CASSAGLNNEQFF. For the CDR3, the DNA is TGTGCCAGCAGCGCGGGACTAAACAATGAGCAGTTCTTC.

This clonotype was counted ten times or more. The V gene is TRBV7-2, the J gene TRBJ2-7; D remains ambiguous. This CDR3 region has 13 residues. Between the trimmed V and J ends, which lost 2 bases and 3 bases, there was a span of 8 bases. In germline, CDR1 is SGHTA, CDR2 FQGNSA. CDR3 bases: TGTGCCAGCAGCTTAAATACGGTCTACGAGCAGTACTTC. Translation: CASSLNTVYEQYF.

In this sample, this clonotype turned up a few times. This sequence joins TRBV5-4 and TRBJ1-5; a weak D match, TRBD1 (5 bases). Trimming took off 4 bases at V and 1 base at J, with 12 bases between the two ends. The CDR3 extends over 15 amino acids. The germline V gene encodes CDR1 SGHNT and CDR2 YYREEE (reference sequence). CDR3 nucleotide sequence: TGTGCCAGCAGCAAGGGGCCGACGAGCAATCAGCCCCAGCATTTT. Translated, it gives CASSKGPTSNQPQHF.

Comment on this clonotype: The missing conserved phenylalanine or tryptophan at the end of this CDR3 makes a read error likely. This rearrangement joins TRBV11-2 to TRBJ1-4; perhaps TRBD1 as D (5 bases). The V and J ends lost 7 bases and 5 bases respectively, with 17 bases between them. Germline CDR1 reads SGHAT; CDR2 reads FQNNGV. The CDR3 spans 15 residues. The CDR3 here is CASTPGARRNEKLFS. CDR3 nucleotides: TGTGCCAGCACCCCCGGGGCAAGGAGGAATGAAAAACTGTTTTCT.

In this sample, this clonotype turned up many times. CDR3: CASTRGDKGYTF. For the CDR3, the DNA is TGTGCCAGCACACGGGGGGATAAAGGCTACACCTTC. The chain recombines TRBV12-3 or TRBV12-4 with TRBJ1-2; TRBD1 might be the D (5 bases). V gave up 7 bases and J gave up 8 bases, with 14 bases separating them. The CDR3 is 12 residues long.

This clonotype has just a few counts. The rearrangement links TRBV12-3 or TRBV12-4 to TRBJ1-2, with D unresolved. The CDR3 has 13 residues. The V and J ends lost 4 bases and 8 bases respectively, with 14 bases between them. CDR3 amino acids: CASSSKRTGGYTF. Written as DNA, the CDR3 is TGTGCCAGCAGTTCCAAACGGACGGGCGGCTACACCTTC.

The chain joins TRBV7-9 to TRBJ2-6; D might be TRBD2 (6 bases). In germline, CDR1 is SEHNR, CDR2 FQNEAQ (reference sequence). This CDR3 contains 18 residues. V lost 7 bases and J lost 0, with 19 bases in between. The CDR3 sequence: CASTPWRGTLSGANVLTF. The CDR3 DNA follows: TGTGCCAGCACCCCGTGGAGGGGCACCCTCTCTGGGGCCAACGTCCTGACTTTC.

The chain is built from TRBV11-3 and TRBJ2-1; D may be TRBD2 (5 bases). CDR1 is SGHNT, CDR2 YENEEA, per germline. This CDR3 has 16 amino acids. The V and J ends lost 2 bases and 0 bases respectively, with 11 bases between them. The CDR3 DNA reads as TGTGCCAGCAGCTTACGGGTGGGGAGCTCCTACAATGAGCAGTTCTTC. This sequence encodes CASSLRVGSSYNEQFF.

This clonotype was seen a handful of times. The chain is built from TRBV14 and TRBJ2-1; D is perhaps TRBD2 (5 bases). The CDR3 consists of 16 residues. The germline V gene encodes CDR1 SGHDN and CDR2 FVKESK. V gave up 0 bases and J gave up 9 bases, with 18 bases separating them. This CDR3 reads CASSQDRERPEGEQFF. CDR3 DNA sequence: TGTGCCAGCAGCCAAGATCGGGAAAGACCCGAGGGTGAGCAGTTCTTC.

In this sample, this clonotype turned up many times. The V and J genes are TRBV7-2 and TRBJ2-7; 9 bases agree with TRBD2. CDR1 is SGHTA, CDR2 FQGNSA, per germline. With 1 base clipped from V and 1 base from J, the junction kept 5 bases outside the gene matches. This CDR3 region has 16 residues. The CDR3 DNA sequence: TGTGCCAGCAGCTTAGGCGCGGGGGGGCTTTCCTACGAGCAGTACTTC. Protein: CASSLGAGGLSYEQYF.

This clonotype was picked up a small number of times. The V call is TRBV25-1, the J call TRBJ1-2; no firm D call. Trimming took 4 bases from V and 11 from J, leaving 11 bases between them. Germline loops: CDR1 MGHDK, CDR2 SYGVNS. This CDR3 is built from 11 residues. CDR3 in DNA: TGTGCCAGCAGTGGCCTTTCGTTGTACACCTTC. Translating gives CASSGLSLYTF.

This clonotype was picked up a small number of times. This chain connects TRBV6-2 or TRBV6-3 to TRBJ2-2; 8 nucleotides match TRBD2. Germline-derived CDR1 and CDR2 are MNHEY and SVGEGT. J lost 5 bases, V lost 6 bases, and 8 bases had no gene match. The CDR3 consists of 15 residues. CDR3 in amino acids: CASRSGGAGTGELFF. The CDR3 DNA reads TGTGCCAGCAGGTCCGGGGGGGCAGGGACCGGGGAGCTGTTTTTT.

In its sample, this clonotype was seen a few times. The J gene is TRBJ2-3, the V gene TRBV2; D perhaps matches TRBD2 (6 bases). Germline values: CDR1 SNHLY, CDR2 FYNNEI. V lost 1 base and J lost 0, with 8 bases in between. The CDR3 runs to 15 residues. CDR3 DNA sequence: TGTGCCAGCAGTGAAGGGCGGGAAAGCACAGATACGCAGTATTTT. This translates into CASSEGRESTDTQYF. The full variable domain, in which reference TRBV2 and TRBJ2-3 provide the parts outside the CDR3, is EPEVTQTPSHQVTQMGQEVILRCVPISNHLYFYWYRQILGQKVEFLVSFYNNEISEKSEIFDDQFSVERPDGSNFTLKIRSTKLEDSAMYFCASSEGRESTDTQYFGPGTRLTVL.

The sample holds a few counts of this clonotype. CDR3 DNA: TGCAGTGCTAGAGATCTACGGGGGGGCTCCTACAATGAGCAGTTCTTC. Amino acids: CSARDLRGGSYNEQFF. The J gene is TRBJ2-1, the V gene TRBV20-1, with 8 bases lining up with TRBD2. The germline CDR1 and CDR2 sequences are DFQATT and SNEGSKA (reference sequence). The CDR3 consists of 16 residues. V gave up 0 bases and J gave up 0 bases; unmatched junction bases: 4.

This clonotype came up many times. The V and J genes are TRBV11-3 and TRBJ2-3; D is possibly TRBD1 or TRBD2 (7 bases each). Germline V gene data show CDR1 as SGHNT and CDR2 as YENEEA. The V end was cut by 5 bases, the J end by 2 bases, with 14 bases between. The CDR3 length is 15 residues. DNA of the CDR3: TGTGCCAGCAGCCCAGGGGGGGGACCCACAGATACGCAGTATTTT. It yields the protein CASSPGGGPTDTQYF.

V gene TRBV2 combines with J gene TRBJ1-4, with 8 bases that match TRBD1. Looked up from germline, CDR1 is SNHLY and CDR2 is FYNNEI. V lost 6 bases, J lost 0 bases, and 12 bases stayed unmatched. The CDR3 is made up of 18 amino acids. Written as DNA, the CDR3 is TGTGCCAGCAGCCTCGACAGGGGCGCTCCAACAACTAATGAAAAACTGTTTTTT. Residues: CASSLDRGAPTTNEKLFF.

This clonotype has just a few counts. The gene calls are TRBV6-1 and TRBJ1-1; D uncertain. This CDR3 spans 13 amino acids. V was shortened by 7 bases and J by 4 bases, with 13 bases between the two germline ends. Germline V gives CDR1 MNHNS, CDR2 SASEGT. DNA of the CDR3: TGTGCCAGCACCAAGAGTTGGATCACTGAAGCTTTCTTT. It is translated as CASTKSWITEAFF.

For this clonotype: The junction departs from germline at one end; a sequencing error may be responsible. This chain joins TRBV7-2 and TRBJ2-7; tentative D call: TRBD2 (6 bases). This CDR3 comprises 15 residues. The germline V gene has CDR1 SGHTA and CDR2 FQGNSA. DNA for the CDR3: TGTGCCAGCAGCTTAGGCACTAGCACCTCCTACGAGAAGTACTTC. This codes for CASSLGTSTSYEKYF.